Following are 16 T cell receptor beta chains from one sample sequenced in a study of chemoradiotherapy in HPV16-positive cancers. TCRdb keeps only in-frame clones here, not all; method: immunoSEQ multiplex PCR. The sample shows just over 7,500 clones, approximately 83% of them seen only once. The sequencing used blood, collected from a patient who underwent chemoradiotherapy. The source of these receptors is a human donor with HPV-associated anogenital cancer.

The chain links TRBV7-3 to TRBJ2-3; 8 positions match TRBD1. V lost 4 bases and J lost 4; bases outside the gene matches: 1. The CDR3 loop spans 13 amino acids. The germline V gene encodes CDR1 SGHTA and CDR2 FQGTGA. Here the CDR3 DNA reads TGTGCCAGCAGCTGGGGACAGGCAGATACGCAGTATTTT. Translated: CASSWGQADTQYF.

This clone is a singleton in its sample. The genes are TRBV5-5 and TRBJ1-6; D call uncertain. This CDR3 has 13 residues. Trimming removed 0 bases from V and 9 bases from J, with 7 bases in between. Looked up from germline, CDR1 is SGHKS and CDR2 is YYEKEE (reference sequence). The CDR3 sequence is CASSLDVTSPLHF. DNA for the CDR3: TGTGCCAGCAGCTTGGACGTAACTTCACCCCTCCACTTT. Combining the CDR3 with reference TRBV5-5 and TRBJ1-6 gives the whole variable domain DAGVTQSPTHLIKTRGQQVTLRCSPISGHKSVSWYQQVLGQGPQFIFQYYEKEERGRGNFPDRFSARQFPNYSSELNVNALLLGDSALYLCASSLDVTSPLHFGNGTRLTVT.

The chain links TRBV18 to TRBJ2-7; D possibly matches TRBD1 or TRBD2 (5 bases each). CDR3 length: 12 amino acids. Trimming took off 4 bases at V and 6 bases at J, with 10 bases between the two ends. Germline CDR1 is KGHSH and CDR2 is LQKENI. CDR3 coding DNA: TGTGCCAGCTCACAAACGGGGCGCGAGCAGTACTTC. It codes for CASSQTGREQYF.

This clone has only a few counts. The chain combines TRBV27 with TRBJ1-4; TRBD1 matches at 7 bases. CDR1 is MNHEY and CDR2 is SMNVEV in the germline V gene (reference sequence). V trimming: 4 bases; J trimming: 6 bases; junction bases outside the gene matches: 11. This CDR3 has 16 amino acids. CDR3 sequence reads: CASSSPIRDSYEKLFF. The DNA for the CDR3 is TGTGCCAGCAGTTCCCCGATCCGGGACAGCTATGAAAAACTGTTTTTT.

The gene calls are TRBV2 and TRBJ1-3, with D perhaps TRBD1 (6 bases). The CDR3 is 14 amino acids. V gave up 7 bases and J gave up 4 bases, with 14 bases separating them. Germline assignment: CDR1 SNHLY and CDR2 FYNNEI. CDR3 residues: CASTLGGGGNTIYF. DNA for the CDR3: TGTGCCAGCACCCTGGGGGGCGGCGGAAACACCATATATTTT.

The count of this clone is one. The chain carries TRBV6-4 and TRBJ2-3; D remains ambiguous. This CDR3 comprises 13 residues. CDR1 and CDR2 (germline): MRHNA, SNTAGT. The V and J ends lost 3 bases and 0 bases respectively, with 4 bases between them. The CDR3 reads CASSESSTDTQYF. CDR3 sequence (DNA): TGTGCCAGCAGTGAGTCTAGCACAGATACGCAGTATTTT.

This clone occurred a few times. The V call is TRBV11-3, the J call TRBJ2-7; the D gene is possibly TRBD1 (7 bases). Germline V gene sequence: CDR1 SGHNT, CDR2 YENEEA. V was pared by 5 bases and J by 5 bases, with 13 bases between. This CDR3 has 13 residues. CDR3 in DNA: TGTGCCAGCAGCCGGGGGACAGCGGACGAGCAGTACTTC. The encoded protein is CASSRGTADEQYF.

The genes are TRBV9 and TRBJ2-2; D is unclear. Germline values: CDR1 SGDLS, CDR2 YYNGEE. The CDR3 spans 14 residues. The ends were cut back, 0 bases at V and 1 base at J, with 4 bases in the middle. CDR3 DNA sequence: TGTGCCAGCAGCGTAGAGGGGAACACCGGGGAGCTGTTTTTT. Its protein is CASSVEGNTGELFF.

The chain has TRBV11-2 and TRBJ1-1; 8 positions agree with TRBD1. The CDR3 sequence is 16 residues long. The junction had 7 bases not matched to a gene; V was cut back by 3 bases and J by 1 base. Germline V gene data show CDR1 as SGHAT and CDR2 as FQNNGV. The CDR3 spells CASSFPRGTGNTEAFF. The CDR3 DNA reads TGTGCCAGCAGCTTCCCCCGCGGGACAGGGAACACTGAAGCTTTCTTT.

The gene calls are TRBV6-5 and TRBJ2-1, with TRBD2 matching 13 bases. V was clipped by 8 bases and J by 9 bases; unmatched bases: 10. Germline-derived CDR1 and CDR2 are MNHEY and SVGAGI. The CDR3 is 15 amino acids. CDR3 nucleotides: TGTGCCAGCGGAGGAGGACTAGCGGGGGCGGGTGAGCAGTTCTTC. Amino acid sequence: CASGGGLAGAGEQFF.

This chain joins TRBV5-1 and TRBJ1-1, with D perhaps matching TRBD1 (5 bases). Trimming took off 1 base at V and 0 bases at J, with 7 bases between the two ends. The CDR3 runs 14 residues. CDR1 SGHRS and CDR2 YFSETQ come from the germline V gene. The CDR3 region is CASSLTGMNTEAFF. The DNA for the CDR3 is TGCGCCAGCAGCTTGACAGGAATGAACACTGAAGCTTTCTTT.

The CDR3, as DNA: TGTGCCAGCAGCTTCTCGCAGGGCGCAGATACGCAGTATTTT. Translated: CASSFSQGADTQYF. The chain links TRBV5-4 to TRBJ2-3, with D tentatively TRBD1 (5 bases). V was cut by 2 bases and J by 4 bases, with 11 bases left in between. The CDR3 runs to 14 residues. Germline CDR1 SGHNT, CDR2 YYREEE (reference sequence).

The chain links TRBV11-1 to TRBJ1-1; 9 nucleotides line up with TRBD1. Germline trimming cut 1 base from V and 1 base from J; bases unmatched to any gene: 1. Germline V gene sequence: CDR1 SGHAT, CDR2 FQDESV (reference sequence). The CDR3 contains 15 residues. For the CDR3, the DNA is TGTGCCAGCAGCTTAGGGGGACAGGGGAACACTGAAGCTTTCTTT. Its protein is CASSLGGQGNTEAFF.

This chain connects TRBV5-1 to TRBJ1-5; the match to TRBD1 covers 11 bases. The trim removed 1 base at V and 4 bases at J, leaving 10 bases unmatched. This CDR3 region has 18 residues. Looked up from germline, CDR1 is SGHRS and CDR2 is YFSETQ. For the CDR3, the DNA is TGCGCCAGCAGCTTGTCCGGGACAGGGGGAGATAGGAATCAGCCCCAGCATTTT. Protein: CASSLSGTGGDRNQPQHF.

This sequence joins TRBV5-1 and TRBJ1-6; a possible D gene is TRBD1 (6 bases). CDR3 length: 16 residues. The V gene's germline CDR1 is SGHRS and CDR2 YFSETQ. Trimming took off 4 bases at V and 5 bases at J, with 16 bases between the two ends. CDR3 bases: TGCGCCAGCAGCCGAGACGGGGGGGCCGATAATTCACCCCTCCACTTT. The encoded protein is CASSRDGGADNSPLHF.

The chain couples TRBV2 to TRBJ1-5; 11 bases line up with TRBD1. This CDR3 region has 14 residues. Germline V CDR1 and CDR2: SNHLY, FYNNEI. The V segment lost 4 bases and the J segment 6 bases; nucleotides outside the gene matches: 2. CDR3 DNA: TGTGCCAGCAGTGGGACAGGGGGCACTCAGCCCCAGCATTTT. This codes for CASSGTGGTQPQHF. Looking up the rest from reference TRBV2 and TRBJ1-5 gives the full variable domain: EPEVTQTPSHQVTQMGQEVILRCVPISNHLYFYWYRQILGQKVEFLVSFYNNEISEKSEIFDDQFSVERPDGSNFTLKIRSTKLEDSAMYFCASSGTGGTQPQHFGDGTRLSIL.